The 8 T cell receptor beta chains given below trace back to one sample, sequenced in a study of cytomegalovirus exposure and HLA in healthy donors. PCR amplification relied on 60 Vbeta primers (plus 13 Jbeta primers). Assay: immunoSEQ multiplex PCR; the TCRdb copy retains only in-frame clones and omits some. The sample holds under 200,000 clones, less than 90% seen once. The sample comprised PBMCs. The receptors derive from a man aged 18 to 30 in good health and CMV-seronegative.

The V gene is TRBV7-8, the J gene TRBJ2-7, with TRBD1 matching 8 bases. J was trimmed by 6 bases and V by 7 bases; bases with no gene match: 11. CDR3 length: 14 amino acids. Germline loops: CDR1 SGHVS, CDR2 FQNEAQ. CDR3 nucleotides: TGTGCCAGCACCCCGAAAAGGACAGGGTCCGAGCAGTACTTC. This sequence encodes CASTPKRTGSEQYF.

The J gene is TRBJ2-5, the V gene TRBV2; TRBD1 might be the D (5 bases). Trimming took 4 bases from V and 4 from J, leaving 7 bases between them. The germline V gene encodes CDR1 SNHLY and CDR2 FYNNEI. CDR3 size: 12 residues. The CDR3: CASSGTPETQYF. The DNA for the CDR3 is TGTGCCAGCAGTGGGACACCAGAGACCCAGTACTTC.

This rearrangement joins TRBV5-5 to TRBJ1-3; D unclear. Per germline, CDR1 SGHKS and CDR2 YYEKEE (reference sequence). The CDR3 extends over 14 amino acids. Trimming removed 2 bases from V and 7 bases from J, with 13 bases in between. The DNA for the CDR3 is TGTGCCAGCAGCTTAGAAGTTCCCAGGAACACCATATATTTT. Amino acid sequence: CASSLEVPRNTIYF.

This sequence joins TRBV2 and TRBJ1-2; D is possibly TRBD1 (5 bases). The germline V gene encodes CDR1 SNHLY and CDR2 FYNNEI. There are 12 residues in the CDR3. Trimming left V 8 bases short and J 4 bases short, with 11 bases between. The CDR3 DNA sequence: TGTGCCAGCGGAGGGGATCTCTATGGCTACACCTTC. The encoded protein is CASGGDLYGYTF.

The V call is TRBV30, the J call TRBJ1-1; a possible D gene is TRBD1 (6 bases). With 0 bases removed from V and 6 bases from J, the gap between germline ends came to 11 bases. CDR3 length: 13 residues. The germline gives CDR1 GTSNPN, CDR2 SVGIG (reference sequence). The CDR3 DNA reads TGTGCCTGGAGTGTAGGGGGGGGCCCTGAAGCTTTCTTT. The encoded protein is CAWSVGGGPEAFF.

This rearrangement joins TRBV7-9 to TRBJ1-3; no clear D. Trimming removed 5 bases at V and 4 bases at J, with 15 bases between. CDR1 SEHNR and CDR2 FQNEAQ come from the germline V gene (reference sequence). The CDR3 has 15 residues. CDR3 sequence: CASSLQTGRGNTIYF. The CDR3 DNA reads as TGTGCCAGCAGCCTGCAGACTGGTCGCGGAAACACCATATATTTT. The full variable domain, its missing parts supplied by reference TRBV7-9 and TRBJ1-3, is DTGVSQNPRHKITKRGQNVTFRCDPISEHNRLYWYRQTLGQGPEFLTYFQNEAQLEKSRLLSDRFSAERPKGSFSTLEIQRTEQGDSAMYLCASSLQTGRGNTIYFGEGSWLTVV.

The rearrangement links TRBV7-3 to TRBJ2-3, with D maybe TRBD1 (5 bases). The V and J ends lost 5 bases and 5 bases respectively, with 11 bases between them. Germline assignment: CDR1 SGHTA and CDR2 FQGTGA. This CDR3 is built from 13 residues. The CDR3 bases are TGTGCCAGCAGCCAAACAGGCGTAGATACGCAGTATTTT. Its protein is CASSQTGVDTQYF.

The V and J genes are TRBV7-2 and TRBJ2-5, with D tentatively TRBD1 (6 bases). This CDR3 contains 13 residues. Trimming cost V 6 bases and J 5 bases, with 13 bases left between them. Germline V gene data show CDR1 as SGHTA and CDR2 as FQGNSA. The CDR3 DNA reads as TGTGCCAGCAGTAAAGGGGGTATGGAGACCCAGTACTTC. Its protein product is CASSKGGMETQYF.